This entry lists 25 T cell receptor beta chains sequenced from one sample in a study of beta chain features in type 1 diabetes (dated by TCRdb to 2016 to 2019). The receptor library was made with the immunoSEQ multiplex PCR assay. The entire isolated RNA was reverse transcribed using the High Capacity cDNA Reverse Transcription Kit, and thus expressed TCRB transcripts were sequenced. Not all clones reach the TCRdb copy of this immuneACCESS table, which keeps in-frame sequences only. Checked studies attribute under half of the gap to unresolved V genes and leave the rest unexplained. The sample table holds a few hundred thousand clones, of which around 20% were seen once. The ten largest clonotypes hold under 0.055% of the sample. Sequencing used naive CD4+ T cells from blood. Explained via the paper, the cell subset or site label denotes: true naive CD4+ T cells. The source of these receptors is a woman between 18 and 30 years old in good health.

This chain connects TRBV14 to TRBJ1-4, with a possible D match to TRBD1 (5 bases). The CDR3 spans 13 residues. Germline V gene data show CDR1 as SGHDN and CDR2 as FVKESK. The V and J ends lost 1 base and 7 bases respectively, with 7 bases between them. CDR3 DNA: TGTGCCAGCAGCCAAGCGGACACTGAAAAACTGTTTTTT. This gives the protein CASSQADTEKLFF.

A few counts support this clone. The chain is built from TRBV9 and TRBJ2-7; TRBD1 matches at 7 bases. CDR1 SGDLS and CDR2 YYNGEE come from the germline V gene. The CDR3 has 15 residues. V was pared by 5 bases and J by 7 bases, with 15 bases of the junction left unmatched. CDR3 coding DNA: TGTGCCAGCAGTTATACAGGGGCCCTGACGAGGGAGCAGTACTTC. Translation gives CASSYTGALTREQYF.

There are a few counts of this clone. V and J are TRBV15 and TRBJ2-2, with 8 bases lining up with TRBD1. Germline V CDR1 and CDR2: LNHNV, YYDKDF (reference sequence). V lost 1 base, J lost 5 bases, and 3 bases stayed unmatched. The CDR3 spans 15 residues. The CDR3 DNA sequence: TGTGCCACCAGCAGAGGACAGGGGAGGACCGGGGAGCTGTTTTTT. Translation gives CATSRGQGRTGELFF. Using reference TRBV15 and TRBJ2-2 for the parts outside the CDR3, the full variable domain is DAMVIQNPRYQVTQFGKPVTLSCSQTLNHNVMYWYQQKSSQAPKLLFHYYDKDFNNEADTPDNFQSRRPNTSFCFLDIRSPGLGDTAMYLCATSRGQGRTGELFFGEGSRLTVL.

This rearrangement joins TRBV2 to TRBJ2-3; 7 bases agree with TRBD2. Germline CDR1 SNHLY, CDR2 FYNNEI. The CDR3 totals 14 residues. The junction had 4 bases not matched to a gene; V was cut back by 3 bases and J by 4 bases. The CDR3 sequence: CASSDGLAADTQYF. The CDR3 bases are TGTGCCAGCAGTGATGGTCTAGCGGCAGATACGCAGTATTTT.

The gene calls are TRBV2 and TRBJ2-3, with D unresolved. Trimming left V 2 bases short and J 1 base short, with 4 bases between. The V gene's germline CDR1 is SNHLY and CDR2 FYNNEI. The CDR3 spans 13 residues. The DNA of the CDR3 is TGTGCCAGCAGTGAACAGGGCACAGATACGCAGTATTTT. This encodes CASSEQGTDTQYF.

This clone turned up a few times. The chain couples TRBV4-2 to TRBJ2-7; 9 bases fit TRBD1. J lost 2 bases, V lost 0 bases, and 8 bases had no gene match. CDR3 length equals 17 residues. Germline lookup yields CDR1 LGHNA and CDR2 YNFKEQ. CDR3 residues: CASSQEYRDRVPYEQYF. CDR3 nucleotide sequence: TGTGCCAGCAGCCAAGAGTACCGGGACAGGGTCCCCTACGAGCAGTACTTC.

J is TRBJ1-2 and V is TRBV27; perhaps TRBD1 as D (5 bases). V was cut by 3 bases and J by 5 bases, with 16 bases left in between. The CDR3 has 15 amino acids. CDR1 MNHEY and CDR2 SMNVEV come from the germline V gene (reference sequence). The CDR3 DNA sequence: TGTGCCAGCAGTTTGGGCCCCGGGGGGGTATATGGCTACACCTTC. This codes for CASSLGPGGVYGYTF.

This clone was detected a few times. This rearrangement joins TRBV5-1 to TRBJ2-2; D uncertain. The V end lost 0 bases, the J end lost 0 bases, and 12 bases lay between the germline ends. The CDR3 runs to 17 residues. The germline V gene encodes CDR1 SGHRS and CDR2 YFSETQ. The CDR3 DNA is TGCGCCAGCAGCTTGGGGGCGACACAAGCGAACACCGGGGAGCTGTTTTTT. It codes for CASSLGATQANTGELFF.

V gene TRBV18 combines with J gene TRBJ2-5; perhaps TRBD1 as D (6 bases). This CDR3 has 14 residues. Trimming cost V 5 bases and J 2 bases, with 12 bases left between them. Germline loops: CDR1 KGHSH, CDR2 LQKENI. The CDR3 reads CASSSTGTQETQYF. The DNA for the CDR3 is TGTGCCAGCTCAAGCACAGGGACACAAGAGACCCAGTACTTC.

This clone was detected only a few times. J is TRBJ2-7 and V is TRBV11-1; no reliable D call. The CDR3 covers 13 residues. Trimming took 2 bases from V and 3 from J, leaving 8 bases between them. CDR1 and CDR2 from the germline V gene are SGHAT and FQDESV (reference sequence). The CDR3 here is CASSLTTYYEQYF. The CDR3 DNA is TGTGCCAGCAGCTTAACGACTTACTACGAGCAGTACTTC.

This clone was observed a handful of times. The rearrangement uses TRBV30 and TRBJ2-1; 11 bases align to TRBD2. The J segment lost 8 bases and the V segment lost 3 bases, leaving 6 bases of the junction unmatched. This CDR3 comprises 14 residues. Per germline, CDR1 GTSNPN and CDR2 SVGIG (reference sequence). This CDR3 reads CAWSASGRMYEQFF. In nucleotides, the CDR3 is TGTGCCTGGAGCGCTAGCGGGAGGATGTATGAGCAGTTCTTC. Looking up the rest from reference TRBV30 and TRBJ2-1 gives the full variable domain: SQTIHQWPATLVQPVGSPLSLECTVEGTSNPNLYWYRQAAGRGLQLLFYSVGIGQISSEVPQNLSASRPQDRQFILSSKKLLLSDSGFYLCAWSASGRMYEQFFGPGTRLTVL.

This clone was recorded once. This chain uses TRBV14 with TRBJ1-2; 12 positions agree with TRBD1. In germline, CDR1 is SGHDN, CDR2 FVKESK. The J segment lost 5 bases and the V segment lost 1 base, leaving 5 bases of the junction unmatched. The CDR3 is 16 residues long. The CDR3 coding sequence is TGTGCCAGCAGCCAAGCCGGGACAGGGGGCTTATATGGCTACACCTTC. It codes for CASSQAGTGGLYGYTF.

A few counts support this clone. The V gene is TRBV27, the J gene TRBJ2-7; D is ambiguous. This CDR3 has 13 residues. V shed 4 bases and J shed 1 base, with 8 bases lying between them. Germline loops: CDR1 MNHEY, CDR2 SMNVEV (reference sequence). The CDR3 sequence: CASSWALSYEQYF. As DNA, the CDR3 is TGTGCCAGCAGTTGGGCCCTTTCCTACGAGCAGTACTTC.

This sequence joins TRBV7-2 and TRBJ1-5; D is undetermined. In germline, CDR1 is SGHTA, CDR2 FQGNSA. V lost 5 bases and J lost 9, with 14 bases in between. The CDR3 is 13 residues long. This chain's CDR3 is CASSRNSLLPQHF. DNA of the CDR3: TGTGCCAGCAGCCGTAACTCCCTGCTGCCCCAGCATTTT.

The chain is built from TRBV23-1 and TRBJ1-1, with 7 bases aligning to TRBD1. TRBV23-1 is assigned to the ORF class and has an uncertain function. V lost 3 bases, J lost 4 bases, and 11 bases stayed unmatched. The CDR3 is 16 residues long. The CDR3: CASSQPKQGLCTEAFF. For the CDR3, the DNA is TGCGCCAGCAGTCAGCCTAAACAGGGGCTGTGCACTGAAGCTTTCTTT.

This clone was observed a few times. This rearrangement joins TRBV6-5 to TRBJ2-3; D unclear. The CDR3 is 13 residues long. In germline, CDR1 is MNHEY, CDR2 SVGAGI. The V gene lost 5 bases and the J gene lost 8 bases, with 14 bases spanning the gap. The DNA for the CDR3 is TGTGCCAGCAGTCCACCAGGTTACCCTACGCAGTATTTT. It codes for CASSPPGYPTQYF.

This chain joins TRBV20-1 and TRBJ2-4; no clear D. Germline V gene sequence: CDR1 DFQATT, CDR2 SNEGSKA (reference sequence). The length of the CDR3 is 11 residues. V was clipped by 0 bases and J by 7 bases, with 4 bases between them. The CDR3 reads CSARDRNIQYF. The CDR3, as DNA: TGCAGTGCTAGAGATCGGAACATTCAGTACTTC.

The V gene is TRBV30, the J gene TRBJ2-5, with 10 bases identical to TRBD2. Per the germline V gene, CDR1 is GTSNPN and CDR2 is SVGIG (reference sequence). The CDR3 totals 15 residues. The V gene end was trimmed by 4 bases and the J gene end by 2 bases; junction bases not matched to a gene: 7. CDR3 coding DNA: TGTGCCTGGAATCGAGGACTAGCGGAACAAGAGACCCAGTACTTC. This encodes CAWNRGLAEQETQYF.

This chain connects TRBV4-1 to TRBJ2-1, with a possible D match to TRBD1 (5 bases). The ends were cut back, 1 base at V and 2 bases at J, with 6 bases in the middle. The CDR3 spans 14 residues. CDR1 is MGHRA and CDR2 is YSYEKL in the germline V gene. The CDR3 spells CASSQVQAYNEQFF. CDR3 DNA sequence: TGCGCCAGCAGCCAAGTACAGGCCTACAATGAGCAGTTCTTC.

This clone has only a few counts. This chain uses TRBV4-1 with TRBJ2-5; a possible D gene is TRBD1 (5 bases). The germline CDR1 and CDR2 sequences are MGHRA and YSYEKL. The CDR3 loop spans 13 amino acids. The V and J ends lost 5 bases and 5 bases respectively, with 12 bases between them. The CDR3 region has the DNA TGCGCCAGCAGCAGGGGCACCGGGGAGACCCAGTACTTC. Residues: CASSRGTGETQYF.

The chain uses TRBV18 and TRBJ1-6; D ambiguous. Germline V gene sequence: CDR1 KGHSH, CDR2 LQKENI. Trimming pared 2 bases from V and 8 bases from J, leaving 10 bases between. The CDR3 is 14 residues long. The DNA for the CDR3 is TGTGCCAGCTCACCAATGGCATCCGATTCACCCCTCCACTTT. Its translation: CASSPMASDSPLHF.

This chain joins TRBV11-2 and TRBJ1-1, with TRBD1 identical over 10 bases. The CDR3 covers 13 residues. J was trimmed by 10 bases and V by 1 base; bases with no gene match: 3. From germline, CDR1 is SGHAT and CDR2 FQNNGV. Here the CDR3 DNA reads TGTGCCAGCAGCTTAGGGACAGGGGGGCGAGCTTTCTTT. Its protein is CASSLGTGGRAFF.

The V call is TRBV9, the J call TRBJ1-6; D is undetermined. This CDR3 is built from 14 residues. Germline CDR1 and CDR2: SGDLS and YYNGEE. Trimming took off 4 bases at V and 0 bases at J, with 5 bases between the two ends. CDR3 sequence reads: CASSPSSYNSPLHF. The CDR3 coding sequence is TGTGCCAGCAGCCCTTCCTCCTATAATTCACCCCTCCACTTT.

In its sample, this clone was seen a few times. This sample includes further DNA sequences coding for the same CDR3. The chain has TRBV19 and TRBJ1-5; 8 nucleotides line up with TRBD1. Germline V gene data show CDR1 as LNHDA and CDR2 as SQIVND (reference sequence). This CDR3 is built from 13 residues. V shed 4 bases and J 4 bases; nucleotides not matched to a gene: 0. The CDR3 sequence: CASSRDRNQPQHF. DNA of the CDR3: TGTGCCAGTAGTAGGGACAGGAATCAGCCCCAGCATTTT.

The V gene is TRBV7-2, the J gene TRBJ2-1; 11 nucleotides align to TRBD2. The CDR3 covers 15 residues. V lost 2 bases, J lost 10 bases, and 7 bases stayed unmatched. Germline-derived CDR1 and CDR2 are SGHTA and FQGNSA. CDR3 in amino acids: CASSLTSGRGGEQFF. Here the CDR3 DNA reads TGTGCCAGCAGCTTAACTAGCGGGAGAGGGGGGGAGCAGTTCTTC.